The 7 T cell receptor beta chains given below trace back to one sample, sequenced in a study of T cell responses to AZD1222 COVID-19 vaccine (dated by TCRdb to the early 2020s). Library preparation employed the immunoSEQ multiplex PCR assay. The clones in this table, taken by TCRdb from immuneACCESS, are in-frame only. Not every clone is retained; where verified, under half of the shortfall comes from an unresolved V gene, and the cause of the rest is unknown. The sample table contains approximately 120,000 clones; only one count was recorded for over 85% of them. The ten largest clonotypes hold more than 2.5% of the sample. Explained via the paper, the time point label denotes: baseline before first vaccination. The specimen was peripheral blood, collected on day 0 of AZD1222 vaccination. These receptors were obtained from an adult in good health.

As DNA, the CDR3 is TGTGCCAGCAGCTTAGGTCAGAGGTCCTACGAGCAGTACTTC. It specifies CASSLGQRSYEQYF. This chain uses TRBV5-8 with TRBJ2-7, with D uncertain. V dropped 2 bases and J dropped 1 base, with 10 bases sitting between them. Germline-derived CDR1 and CDR2 are SGHTS and YDEGEE. This CDR3 contains 14 residues. The full variable domain, with the rest looked up from reference TRBV5-8 and TRBJ2-7, is EAGVTQSPTHLIKTRGQQATLRCSPISGHTSVYWYQQALGLGLQFLLWYDEGEERNRGNFPPRFSGRQFPNYSSELNVNALELEDSALYLCASSLGQRSYEQYFGPGTRLTVT.

Only a few counts were recorded for this clone. The J gene is TRBJ2-5, the V gene TRBV6-5; D unresolved. V lost 3 bases to trimming and J lost 1 base, with 9 bases between them. The CDR3 is 14 amino acids. From germline, CDR1 is MNHEY and CDR2 SVGAGI. CDR3 sequence reads: CASSYYTSQETQYF. The CDR3 nucleotides are TGTGCCAGCAGTTATTATACTTCCCAAGAGACCCAGTACTTC.

To note about this clone: This sample also contains other DNA sequences that code for the same CDR3. This chain connects TRBV11-2 to TRBJ2-1, with D unresolved. The CDR3 is 13 residues long. With 1 base removed from V and 0 bases from J, the gap between germline ends came to 1 base. Per germline, CDR1 SGHAT and CDR2 FQNNGV. The CDR3: CASSLGSYNEQFF. Written as DNA, the CDR3 is TGTGCCAGCAGCTTAGGCTCCTACAATGAGCAGTTCTTC.

This sequence joins TRBV18 and TRBJ2-3; 7 positions agree with TRBD2. CDR3 size: 16 residues. CDR1 and CDR2 (germline): KGHSH, LQKENI. V lost 2 bases to trimming and J lost 3 bases; unmatched junction nucleotides: 8. The CDR3 DNA sequence: TGTGCCAGCTCACCAATCCCGGGAGGCGCGACAGATACGCAGTATTTT. Protein product: CASSPIPGGATDTQYF.

The rearrangement joins TRBV24-1 to TRBJ2-2; D might be TRBD1 (5 bases). The CDR3 has 15 amino acids. Looked up from germline, CDR1 is KGHDR and CDR2 is SFDVKD. Trimming pared 4 bases from V and 3 bases from J, leaving 11 bases between. In DNA, the CDR3 is TGTGCCACCAGTGAGGGGCAGGGATACACCGGGGAGCTGTTTTTT. Its protein is CATSEGQGYTGELFF.

The chain recombines TRBV30 with TRBJ1-1, with a tentative D call TRBD1 (6 bases). V lost 3 bases, J lost 5 bases, and 13 bases lay in between. The CDR3 is made up of 13 amino acids. Germline loops: CDR1 GTSNPN, CDR2 SVGIG (reference sequence). The CDR3, as DNA: TGTGCCTGGAGCGAACAGGGACCGACTGAAGCTTTCTTT. Protein sequence: CAWSEQGPTEAFF. Drawing the rest from reference TRBV30 and TRBJ1-1, the complete variable domain is SQTIHQWPATLVQPVGSPLSLECTVEGTSNPNLYWYRQAAGRGLQLLFYSVGIGQISSEVPQNLSASRPQDRQFILSSKKLLLSDSGFYLCAWSEQGPTEAFFGQGTRLTVV.

This sequence joins TRBV2 and TRBJ1-4; D gene uncertain. Germline V lookup: CDR1 SNHLY, CDR2 FYNNEI. The CDR3 is 13 residues long. The V gene lost 5 bases and the J gene lost 13 bases, with 17 bases spanning the gap. As DNA, the CDR3 is TGTGCCAGCAGTCCTGAGCGACCGGGTGCACTGTTTTTT. Translating gives CASSPERPGALFF.